Following are 4 T cell receptor beta chains from one sample sequenced in a study of blood T cell repertoires in COVID-19. Libraries were prepared by immunoSEQ multiplex PCR; TCRdb keeps only in-frame clonotypes and omits some of them. The sample shows 150,000 or so clones, about 90% of them seen only once. The source material was PBMCs or T cells enriched from blood (not recorded which). The receptors were sampled from a middle-aged woman who had been exposed to COVID-19.

The V gene is TRBV7-9, the J gene TRBJ1-2; TRBD1 aligns across 8 bases. V was pared by 4 bases and J by 2 bases, with 3 bases of the junction left unmatched. Germline values: CDR1 SEHNR, CDR2 FQNEAQ (reference sequence). The CDR3 is 14 residues long. CDR3 protein: CASSYGQGNYGYTF. In DNA, the CDR3 is TGTGCCAGCAGCTACGGACAGGGAAACTATGGCTACACCTTC.

The table lists this clone with a few counts. The CDR3 bases are TGCGCCAGCAGCTTTGGGACAGGCTCTGGAAACACCATATATTTT. Amino acid sequence: CASSFGTGSGNTIYF. V gene TRBV4-3 combines with J gene TRBJ1-3; 8 bases line up with TRBD1. This CDR3 has 15 amino acids. Germline assignment: CDR1 LGHNA and CDR2 YSLEER. J gave up 0 bases and V 5 bases, and 3 bases lay outside the gene matches.

The J gene is TRBJ1-1, the V gene TRBV27, with a weak D call TRBD1 (5 bases). V was trimmed by 2 bases and J by 4 bases, leaving 14 bases between them. Germline V gene sequence: CDR1 MNHEY, CDR2 SMNVEV (reference sequence). The CDR3 is 15 residues long. CDR3: CASSLAGGLGTEAFF. The CDR3 DNA is TGTGCCAGCAGTTTAGCGGGGGGATTGGGCACTGAAGCTTTCTTT.

This clone was counted once. V is TRBV9 and J is TRBJ1-5; 9 bases align to TRBD1. Per the germline V gene, CDR1 is SGDLS and CDR2 is YYNGEE. The CDR3 consists of 15 residues. V was pared by 0 bases and J by 6 bases, with 4 bases of the junction left unmatched. The CDR3 nucleotides read TGTGCCAGCAGCGTAGGCGGGACAGGGAGTCAGCCCCAGCATTTT. Encoded protein: CASSVGGTGSQPQHF.